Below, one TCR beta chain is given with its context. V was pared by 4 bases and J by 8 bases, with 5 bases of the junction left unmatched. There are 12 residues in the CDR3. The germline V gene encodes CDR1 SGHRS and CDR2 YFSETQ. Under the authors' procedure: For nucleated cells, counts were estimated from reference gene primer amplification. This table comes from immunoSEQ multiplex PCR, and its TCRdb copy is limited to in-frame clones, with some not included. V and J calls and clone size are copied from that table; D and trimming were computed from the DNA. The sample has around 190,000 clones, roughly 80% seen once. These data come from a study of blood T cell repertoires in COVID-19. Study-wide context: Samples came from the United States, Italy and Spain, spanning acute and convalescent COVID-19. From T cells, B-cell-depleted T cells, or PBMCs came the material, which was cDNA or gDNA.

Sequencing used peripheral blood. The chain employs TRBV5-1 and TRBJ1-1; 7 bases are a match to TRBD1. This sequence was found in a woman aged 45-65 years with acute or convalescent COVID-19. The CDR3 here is CASSTGQVEAFF. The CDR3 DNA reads TGCGCCAGCAGCACCGGACAGGTCGAAGCTTTCTTT.